This TCR beta chain appears in the sequencing data of a study of human T cells and chemical hapten exposure (dated by TCRdb to the early 2020s). Study-wide context: For sensitization, 2% DPC in acetone was applied to an approximately 2 cm by approximately 2 cm area of upper inner arm skin. The study tracked peripheral blood TCR repertoire changes in vivo during primary and secondary sensitization to the hapten diphenylcyclopropenone (DPC) in alopecia patients. Patient blood was sampled pre-sensitization (week 0) and at 2, 6 and about 24 weeks after DPC sensitization. The mostly female patient cohort included alopecia areata with under or over 50% scalp involvement, alopecia totalis and alopecia universalis. Libraries were pooled for sequencing, and per-sample TCR yields varied mainly because of small differences in library volumes within the pool. For TCR sequencing, blood came from 25 to 35 alopecia patients at anywhere from one to four time points (pre-sensitization, 2, 6 and 24 weeks). Patch testing was performed on the upper back with Finn chambers containing 0.01% DPC, and the patch tests were scored after 6 days according to International Contact Dermatitis Research Group standards. Patients additionally received weekly therapeutic DPC doses to the scalp throughout the roughly 24-week study period.

The library was generated by RACE. For sequencing, a NextSeq 500 was employed. Library preparation attached unique molecular identifiers to individual cDNA molecules for quantitative, reproducible TCR counting. For every blood RNA sample, sequencing covered both the TCR alpha and TCR beta chains. Turning to the authors' computational methods: The median number of TCRs per sample was around 96,000, ranging from about 20,000 to 700,000. The Decombinator software suite was used to annotate the V, J and CDR3 of the TCR reads. For PS versus PT1 abundance plots, all samples were subsampled to the same number of TCRs (28,000). Expanded TCRs were defined as absent before sensitization and observed at least eight times at the 2-week time point. TCRdb handled the public reads itself, with Q25 trimming in fastp and clone calling in MiXCR, and kept productive beta chains. Rows are combined by CDR3 protein, so each entry shows the most common genes and DNA. TCRdb's processing, not the study's, gives the V and J calls here. The sample profile shows around 300,000 distinct CDR3 sequences; around 7% of them were found once. Approximately 8.9% of the sample rests with the top ten.

From its cysteine to its phenylalanine, the CDR3 spans 13 amino acids. The sequence is cut down to CDR3 DNA, 39 bases in frame from base 1. V gives up 3 bases and J gives up 9 bases, and the segment between their germline ends measures 14 bases. Looking up the germline V gene yields CDR1 SGHTA and CDR2 FQGNSA. This clonotype was recorded only once. There is no known antigen for this receptor. No much larger clonotype is one base removed from it; base qualities were not supplied. One read alone is weak evidence. The time point tag for this specimen amounts to: patch test 1, 2 weeks after DPC sensitization. Interpreted using the paper, the treatment or condition label stands for: therapeutic diphenylcyclopropenone sensitization with weekly scalp DPC. Blood at each patch-test visit was drawn before the patch test was applied. Patients were considered eligible if aged 18 to 70, diagnosed with alopecia and deemed suitable for DPC therapy, and patients were excluded if pregnant. Unfractionated whole blood was collected in Tempus Blood RNA tubes, and total RNA was extracted from that blood.

The study at large found these results: The number of PT1 expanded TCRs positively correlated with patch test score, significant at thresholds 8, 16 and 32 but not 4. Compared with pre-sensitization or healthy control sets, expanded TCRs formed significantly more large CDR3 similarity clusters, which is consistent with antigen-driven responses. Repeated subsampling changed both the strength of the expansion versus patch-test correlation and the threshold at which that correlation became significant. Alopecia, a presumed autoimmune disease, was present in all patients, so the immune response of the patients might differ from that of healthy individuals. The number of TCRs above 1 in 1000 frequency did not change with DPC sensitization; there was no evidence of global repertoire structure alterations.

The sequence was collected from a woman between 18 and 29 years old with alopecia areata. Some clones in this sample may be carry-over from other donors' samples. The rearrangement joined TRBV7-2 to TRBJ1-2, with TRBD1 tentatively as D gene (6 bases match). This specimen consisted of whole blood, obtained in connection with sensitization to the hapten diphenylcyclopropenone (DPC). The CDR3 loop reads CASSFGQPYSYTF. Read as DNA, the sequence is TGTGCCAGCAGCTTTGGACAGCCCTACAGCTACACCTTC.